This T cell receptor beta chain emerged from a study of lung T cells in sarcoidosis with Löfgren's syndrome. Whole-study context: Analyses focused on Löfgren's syndrome patients. General study points: Shared TRAV12-1 and TRBV2 CDR3 motifs across Löfgren's syndrome patients reportedly suggested public CD4+ TCRs. Paired TRAV12-1/TRBV2 TCRs showed CDR3 homology and preferential pairing.

Each CDR3 protein is one row after TCRdb ran MiXCR on the reads. The sample has 60,000 to 70,000 distinct CDR3 sequences, approximately 22% seen once. Germline V CDR1 and CDR2: ENHRY, SYGVKD. The CDR3 runs 12 residues. Concerning this clonotype itself: Its cognate antigen is unknown. One end of the junction varies from germline; a read error may be responsible.

This chain connects TRBV10-3 to TRBJ1-5; D call uncertain. The sequenced sample was CD4+ T cells from PBMCs. The receptor was isolated from a human donor with sarcoidosis (Löfgren's syndrome or another form), or a control subject (not recorded which). The CDR3 region is CAISESTQLQHF. In DNA form, the CDR3 reads TGTGCCATCAGTGAGTCCACTCAGCTCCAGCATTTT.